The 29 T cell receptor beta chains in this list originate from one sample, sequenced in a study of beta chain features in type 1 diabetes. General study points: Shortening that was moderate but significant affected the TCRB CDR3s of Type 1 diabetes patients in all four CD4+ subsets.

Of the isolated RNA, all was reverse transcribed, and so the sequenced material was expressed TCRB transcripts. Clones were sequenced by immunoSEQ multiplex PCR, and TCRdb holds only the in-frame ones, with some missing. The table shows about 170,000 clones, with 7.8% occurring only once. No antigen has been identified for these receptors. Sample: central memory CD4+ T cells from blood. These TCRs come from a woman in her forties with type 1 diabetes.

This clone appeared a few times. This chain connects TRBV25-1 to TRBJ2-5; tentative D call: TRBD2 (7 bases). There are 14 residues in the CDR3. V shed 3 bases and J shed 4 bases, with 12 bases lying between them. CDR1 is MGHDK and CDR2 is SYGVNS in the germline V gene. CDR3 DNA: TGTGCCAGCAGTGATGTGGGAGGGGGAGAGACCCAGTACTTC. This translates into CASSDVGGGETQYF.

The chain employs TRBV9 and TRBJ2-5; 8 nucleotides agree with TRBD2. From germline, CDR1 is SGDLS and CDR2 YYNGEE. The CDR3 runs 15 residues. J gave up 4 bases and V 0 bases, and 5 bases lay outside the gene matches. This CDR3 is CASSVGQRGLETQYF. CDR3 bases: TGTGCCAGCAGCGTAGGCCAGCGGGGGTTAGAGACCCAGTACTTC.

This clone was detected a few times. This chain joins TRBV6-5 and TRBJ2-7; 7 nucleotides align to TRBD1. The CDR3 length is 13 residues. CDR1 MNHEY and CDR2 SVGAGI come from the germline V gene. The trim removed 9 bases at V and 2 bases at J, leaving 7 bases unmatched. The CDR3 DNA sequence: TGTGCCAGTGGGGTGGGGACAGCCTACGAGCAGTACTTC. Its translation: CASGVGTAYEQYF.

This clone has more than one count but fewer than ten. This rearrangement joins TRBV5-4 to TRBJ1-4, with D possibly TRBD1 on 5 matching bases. The V end was cut by 0 bases, the J end by 5 bases, with 11 bases between. The CDR3 runs to 15 residues. Looked up from germline, CDR1 is SGHNT and CDR2 is YYREEE (reference sequence). Written as DNA, the CDR3 is TGTGCCAGCAGCTTGGTTCAGGGAGGAAATGAAAAACTGTTTTTT. Protein product: CASSLVQGGNEKLFF.

This clone occurred a few times. This chain joins TRBV2 and TRBJ2-7; tentative D call: TRBD2 (6 bases). This CDR3 region has 10 residues. Germline-derived CDR1 and CDR2 are SNHLY and FYNNEI. V was clipped by 8 bases and J by 7 bases, with 9 bases between them. The DNA for the CDR3 is TGTGCCAGCCGACTAGGGGAGCAGTACTTC. Residues: CASRLGEQYF. Supplemented by reference TRBV2 and TRBJ2-7, the full variable domain reads EPEVTQTPSHQVTQMGQEVILRCVPISNHLYFYWYRQILGQKVEFLVSFYNNEISEKSEIFDDQFSVERPDGSNFTLKIRSTKLEDSAMYFCASRLGEQYFGPGTRLTVT.

The chain couples TRBV28 to TRBJ2-1, with TRBD2 matching 12 bases. The trim removed 4 bases at V and 2 bases at J, leaving 3 bases unmatched. The germline gives CDR1 MDHEN, CDR2 SYDVKM. This CDR3 is built from 16 residues. CDR3 protein: CASSSRLAGAYNEQFF. DNA of the CDR3: TGTGCCAGCAGTTCAAGACTAGCGGGGGCCTACAATGAGCAGTTCTTC.

This chain links TRBV27 with TRBJ1-2, with TRBD1 identical over 7 bases. The CDR3 contains 15 residues. The trim removed 1 base at V and 2 bases at J, leaving 4 bases unmatched. Germline loops: CDR1 MNHEY, CDR2 SMNVEV (reference sequence). As DNA, the CDR3 is TGTGCCAGCAGTTTATGGGGGACAGTAAACTATGGCTACACCTTC. Its protein product is CASSLWGTVNYGYTF.

This clone was recorded a few times. The V gene is TRBV9, the J gene TRBJ2-4; D is perhaps TRBD2 (6 bases). V lost 3 bases to trimming and J lost 7 bases, with 17 bases between them. Germline values: CDR1 SGDLS, CDR2 YYNGEE. The CDR3 has 15 residues. CDR3 sequence: CASSARAGGANIQYF. The DNA of the CDR3 is TGTGCCAGCAGCGCCAGGGCCGGGGGTGCCAACATTCAGTACTTC. Supplemented by reference TRBV9 and TRBJ2-4, the full variable domain reads DSGVTQTPKHLITATGQRVTLRCSPRSGDLSVYWYQQSLDQGLQFLIQYYNGEERAKGNILERFSAQQFPDLHSELNLSSLELGDSALYFCASSARAGGANIQYFGAGTRLSVL.

This clone has just a few counts. The J gene is TRBJ1-2, the V gene TRBV7-2; TRBD1 agrees at 7 bases. Germline V gene lookup returns CDR1 SGHTA and CDR2 FQGNSA. The V gene end was trimmed by 5 bases and the J gene end by 3 bases; junction bases not matched to a gene: 6. This CDR3 is 14 amino acids long. CDR3 sequence reads: CASSPGQAHYGYTF. Here the CDR3 DNA reads TGTGCCAGCAGCCCTGGACAGGCTCACTATGGCTACACCTTC.

This clone was seen only a few times. The chain links TRBV29-1 to TRBJ2-1; D unresolved. V was shortened by 3 bases and J by 1 base, with 10 bases between the two germline ends. The germline gives CDR1 SQVTM, CDR2 ANQGSEA. The CDR3 is 14 residues long. In nucleotides, the CDR3 is TGCAGCGTTGATGGGCAGAGATCCTACAATGAGCAGTTCTTC. Translated: CSVDGQRSYNEQFF.

The chain joins TRBV18 to TRBJ1-3; TRBD1 agrees at 8 bases. After removal of 2 bases from V and 0 bases from J, the junction contained 6 bases not matched to a gene. This CDR3 comprises 17 residues. From germline, CDR1 is KGHSH and CDR2 LQKENI. The CDR3 nucleotides are TGTGCCAGCTCACCAAGGCAGGGGGCTTCCTCTGGAAACACCATATATTTT. This encodes CASSPRQGASSGNTIYF. The whole variable domain, filled in from reference TRBV18 and TRBJ1-3, reads NAGVMQNPRHLVRRRGQEARLRCSPMKGHSHVYWYRQLPEEGLKFMVYLQKENIIDESGMPKERFSAEFPKEGPSILRIQQVVRGDSAAYFCASSPRQGASSGNTIYFGEGSWLTVV.

This clone was detected a few times. The chain employs TRBV6-5 and TRBJ2-1, with D maybe TRBD1 (6 bases). The CDR3 runs 12 residues. The V and J ends lost 9 bases and 7 bases respectively, with 13 bases between them. Germline V gene lookup returns CDR1 MNHEY and CDR2 SVGAGI. The CDR3, as DNA: TGTGCCAGTACAACAGGGTTGAATGAGCAGTTCTTC. Translating it yields CASTTGLNEQFF.

This chain joins TRBV18 and TRBJ2-1; D possibly corresponds to TRBD1 (5 bases). Looked up from germline, CDR1 is KGHSH and CDR2 is LQKENI. There are 12 residues in the CDR3. V was cut by 3 bases and J by 8 bases, with 8 bases left in between. CDR3 in amino acids: CASSPQGYEQFF. The CDR3 nucleotides read TGTGCCAGCTCACCGCAGGGTTATGAGCAGTTCTTC.

V is TRBV6-5 and J is TRBJ2-7; D unclear. CDR3 length: 13 amino acids. Trimming took off 6 bases at V and 2 bases at J, with 11 bases between the two ends. Germline-derived CDR1 and CDR2 are MNHEY and SVGAGI. CDR3 residues: CASSPSDAYEQYF. CDR3 coding DNA: TGTGCCAGCAGCCCCTCAGATGCCTACGAGCAGTACTTC.

This clone was counted only a few times. V usage is TRBV7-2 and J usage is TRBJ1-6, with a tentative D call TRBD1 (6 bases). The germline V and J ends were trimmed by 5 bases and 9 bases, with 20 bases remaining between them. CDR3 length: 16 residues. CDR1 is SGHTA and CDR2 is FQGNSA in the germline V gene. In DNA form, the CDR3 reads TGTGCCAGCAGCGACACAGCCGGGACACCGACTTCACCCCTCCACTTT. This translates into CASSDTAGTPTSPLHF.

This clone was recorded a few times. The chain recombines TRBV28 with TRBJ1-6; 7 positions agree with TRBD1. Germline CDR1 MDHEN, CDR2 SYDVKM. The V and J ends lost 4 bases and 9 bases, in that order; junction bases with no gene match: 15. The CDR3 has 17 amino acids. CDR3 nucleotides: TGTGCCAGCAGTTCTAGGGTACAGGGGCCCCTGGGTTCACCCCTCCACTTT. Translated, it gives CASSSRVQGPLGSPLHF. The full variable domain, completed using reference TRBV28 and TRBJ1-6, is DVKVTQSSRYLVKRTGEKVFLECVQDMDHENMFWYRQDPGLGLRLIYFSYDVKMKEKGDIPEGYSVSREKKERFSLILESASTNQTSMYLCASSSRVQGPLGSPLHFGNGTRLTVT.

The V call is TRBV5-4, the J call TRBJ2-5, with a tentative D call TRBD2 (5 bases). Trimming removed 4 bases from V and 2 bases from J, with 12 bases in between. CDR1 is SGHNT, CDR2 YYREEE, per germline (reference sequence). The CDR3 has 14 residues. The CDR3: CASSQVGIQETQYF. The CDR3 bases are TGTGCCAGCAGCCAAGTCGGGATACAAGAGACCCAGTACTTC.

CDR3 DNA sequence: TGTGCCACCAGCAGACCCTCCTCACAGGGGAACTATGGCTACACCTTC. Protein product: CATSRPSSQGNYGYTF. The V and J genes are TRBV15 and TRBJ1-2, with 7 bases matching TRBD1. The CDR3 is 16 amino acids. V trimming: 2 bases; J trimming: 2 bases; junction bases outside the gene matches: 8. Germline loops: CDR1 LNHNV, CDR2 YYDKDF (reference sequence).

This clone has more than one count but fewer than ten. V and J are TRBV7-3 and TRBJ1-1; the D is unclear. Trimming removed 2 bases at V and 1 base at J, with 8 bases between. The CDR3 contains 14 residues. In germline, CDR1 is SGHTA, CDR2 FQGTGA. The CDR3 region is CASSLGSGNTEAFF. The CDR3, as DNA: TGTGCCAGCAGCTTAGGGTCGGGGAACACTGAAGCTTTCTTT.

The CDR3 sequence is CASGADYNEQFF. The DNA for the CDR3 is TGTGCCAGCGGAGCCGACTACAATGAGCAGTTCTTC. The chain links TRBV6-6 to TRBJ2-1; D is undetermined. V lost 8 bases, J lost 3 bases, and 8 bases lay in between. The CDR3 extends over 12 amino acids. The germline CDR1 and CDR2 sequences are MNHNY and SVGAGI (reference sequence).

The rearrangement uses TRBV20-1 and TRBJ2-1; D remains unclear. Deletions cut 4 bases from V and 4 bases from J, with 5 bases between. CDR1 DFQATT and CDR2 SNEGSKA come from the germline V gene (reference sequence). The CDR3 spans 11 residues. CDR3 bases: TGCAGTGCTACACAATACAATGAGCAGTTCTTC. This encodes CSATQYNEQFF.

This clone was observed at least ten times. The chain uses TRBV5-1 and TRBJ1-2, with D perhaps TRBD1 (6 bases). Germline V gene sequence: CDR1 SGHRS, CDR2 YFSETQ. V lost 4 bases and J lost 5, with 9 bases in between. The CDR3 has 12 residues. CDR3 sequence: CASSRTDYGYTF. DNA of the CDR3: TGCGCCAGCAGCCGGACAGATTATGGCTACACCTTC.

This clone showed up just a few times. The chain employs TRBV7-3 and TRBJ2-1; TRBD2 aligns across 10 bases. The germline V gene encodes CDR1 SGHTA and CDR2 FQGTGA. The CDR3 loop spans 20 amino acids. With V trimmed by 5 bases and J by 0 bases, 16 bases remained unmatched. CDR3 bases: TGTGCCAGCAGCCGTCCACTGGCCCCTAGCGGGGGTAGCTCCTACAATGAGCAGTTCTTC. Translating it yields CASSRPLAPSGGSSYNEQFF.

This clone showed up just a few times. CDR3 region: CASRPGGNQPQHF. DNA for the CDR3: TGTGCCAGTCGACCCGGCGGAAATCAGCCCCAGCATTTT. The gene calls are TRBV28 and TRBJ1-5; D uncertain. The CDR3 is made up of 13 amino acids. With 9 bases removed from V and 4 bases from J, the gap between germline ends came to 13 bases. Per the germline V gene, CDR1 is MDHEN and CDR2 is SYDVKM.

The chain has TRBV19 and TRBJ2-1; the D gene is possibly TRBD1 (6 bases). Germline CDR1 LNHDA, CDR2 SQIVND (reference sequence). With 2 bases removed from V and 6 bases from J, the gap between germline ends came to 17 bases. The CDR3 extends over 16 amino acids. The DNA of the CDR3 is TGTGCCAGTAGTATAAGGCAGGGGCCCGGGGTCAATGAGCAGTTCTTC. Protein sequence: CASSIRQGPGVNEQFF.

The rearrangement links TRBV27 to TRBJ2-2; TRBD1 is a possible D gene (6 bases). The V and J ends lost 6 bases and 3 bases respectively, with 14 bases between them. The germline CDR1 and CDR2 sequences are MNHEY and SMNVEV (reference sequence). The CDR3 covers 15 residues. The CDR3 region is CASRPRQVYTGELFF. CDR3 DNA sequence: TGTGCCAGCAGGCCCCGACAGGTCTACACCGGGGAGCTGTTTTTT.

This clone was picked up a small number of times. V gene TRBV2 combines with J gene TRBJ1-2; 7 positions match TRBD1. Germline assignment: CDR1 SNHLY and CDR2 FYNNEI. The length of the CDR3 is 13 residues. V was clipped by 6 bases and J by 7 bases; unmatched bases: 8. CDR3 region: CASRWDSSSGYTF. For the CDR3, the DNA is TGTGCCAGCAGGTGGGACAGCTCGTCTGGCTACACCTTC.

On this clone: A read error may produce the germline difference seen at one junction end. The chain has TRBV20-1 and TRBJ2-3; D not resolved. This CDR3 region has 11 residues. The V gene's germline CDR1 is DFQATT and CDR2 SNEGSKA (reference sequence). The CDR3 reads CSATRGDTRYF. CDR3 DNA: TGCAGTGCAACGAGAGGAGATACGCGGTATTTT.

This clone showed up just a few times. The V call is TRBV28, the J call TRBJ1-5; D ambiguous. V was cut by 2 bases and J by 7 bases, with 9 bases left in between. CDR3 length: 13 amino acids. Germline V gene data show CDR1 as MDHEN and CDR2 as SYDVKM. CDR3 loop: CASSLGQEQPQHF. Here the CDR3 DNA reads TGTGCCAGCAGTTTAGGTCAGGAACAGCCCCAGCATTTT. The full variable domain, its missing parts supplied by reference TRBV28 and TRBJ1-5, is DVKVTQSSRYLVKRTGEKVFLECVQDMDHENMFWYRQDPGLGLRLIYFSYDVKMKEKGDIPEGYSVSREKKERFSLILESASTNQTSMYLCASSLGQEQPQHFGDGTRLSIL.